This passage covers 12 T cell receptor beta chains from one sample sequenced in a study of T cell repertoires in cytomegalovirus infection. A single record per CDR3 protein comes from TCRdb applying MiXCR to the reads. The sample holds hundreds of thousands of distinct CDR3 sequences, around 32% seen once. Their antigens remain unidentified. The specimen was cultured CD8+ T cells from PBMCs, collected from culture after CMV antigen stimulation. The receptors come from a human donor in good health (CMV status not recorded). Some clones in this sample may be carry-over from other donors' samples.

There are a few counts of this clonotype. The V and J genes are TRBV7-6 and TRBJ2-6; 11 nucleotides agree with TRBD2. Germline V gene lookup returns CDR1 SGHVS and CDR2 FNYEAQ. Trimming took 6 bases from V and 2 from J; bases not matched to a gene: 3. This CDR3 spans 16 amino acids. Written as DNA, the CDR3 is TGTGCCAGCAGTATTAGCGGGGGGGCTGGGGCCAACGTCCTGACTTTC. Amino acids: CASSISGGAGANVLTF.

The chain recombines TRBV27 with TRBJ1-1, with D perhaps matching TRBD1 (6 bases). CDR3 length equals 19 residues. With 5 bases removed from V and 2 bases from J, the gap between germline ends came to 27 bases. Germline CDR1 and CDR2: MNHEY and SMNVEV (reference sequence). The CDR3 bases are TGTGCCAGCAGTCCGCGGCCGTACGGGGGGGGGGCGAGTAACACTGAAGCTTTCTTT. It yields the protein CASSPRPYGGGASNTEAFF.

The CDR3 sequence: CASSLARAQWTQYF. For the CDR3, the DNA is TGTGCCAGCAGCTTAGCCAGGGCCCAGTGGACCCAGTACTTC. The rearrangement uses TRBV11-2 and TRBJ2-5; possibly TRBD1 for D (5 bases). V dropped 1 base and J dropped 7 bases, with 13 bases sitting between them. CDR1 and CDR2 (germline): SGHAT, FQNNGV. The CDR3 contains 14 residues.

The table lists this clonotype with a few counts. The chain has TRBV25-1 and TRBJ2-2; TRBD1 aligns across 11 bases. The length of the CDR3 is 18 residues. J was trimmed by 6 bases and V by 1 base; bases with no gene match: 10. In germline, CDR1 is MGHDK, CDR2 SYGVNS. In DNA, the CDR3 is TGTGCCAGCAGTGAATCAGGACAGGGGGCCCCCGGGCCCGGGGAGCTGTTTTTT. This translates into CASSESGQGAPGPGELFF.

J is TRBJ1-1 and V is TRBV19, with D uncertain. CDR1 and CDR2 from the germline V gene are LNHDA and SQIVND (reference sequence). CDR3 length: 15 amino acids. Trimming pared 2 bases from V and 6 bases from J, leaving 16 bases between. The CDR3 loop is CASSIKDYLRPEAFF. The CDR3 DNA sequence: TGTGCCAGTAGTATAAAGGACTATCTCCGTCCTGAAGCTTTCTTT. Combining the CDR3 with reference TRBV19 and TRBJ1-1 gives the whole variable domain DGGITQSPKYLFRKEGQNVTLSCEQNLNHDAMYWYRQDPGQGLRLIYYSQIVNDFQKGDIAEGYSVSREKKESFPLTVTSAQKNPTAFYLCASSIKDYLRPEAFFGQGTRLTVV.

This clonotype has only a few counts. J is TRBJ2-1 and V is TRBV5-6; 9 nucleotides agree with TRBD1. This CDR3 spans 16 amino acids. Trimming cost V 3 bases and J 8 bases; bases outside gene matches: 12. The V gene's germline CDR1 is SGHDT and CDR2 YYEEEE. DNA of the CDR3: TGTGCCAGCAGCTCCCGGGACAGGGTTCTTGACGATGAGCAGTTCTTC. Protein sequence: CASSSRDRVLDDEQFF.

The chain combines TRBV7-6 with TRBJ2-6; D is ambiguous. CDR3 size: 14 residues. Trimming took 3 bases from V and 3 from J, leaving 6 bases between them. CDR1 is SGHVS, CDR2 FNYEAQ, per germline. In DNA, the CDR3 is TGTGCCAGCAGCTTCGAATTTGGGGCCAACGTCCTGACTTTC. Its translation is CASSFEFGANVLTF.

This chain joins TRBV6-6 and TRBJ2-2; D is unclear. This CDR3 comprises 13 residues. The V gene's germline CDR1 is MNHNY and CDR2 SVGAGI (reference sequence). Trimming pared 2 bases from V and 6 bases from J, leaving 7 bases between. CDR3 region: CASSYPRAGELFF. The DNA of the CDR3 is TGTGCCAGCAGTTACCCCCGCGCCGGGGAGCTGTTTTTT.

This clonotype was observed a few times. The chain carries TRBV12-3 or TRBV12-4 and TRBJ1-2, with D possibly matching TRBD1 (5 bases). This CDR3 contains 15 residues. V lost 5 bases and J lost 1, with 14 bases in between. In nucleotides, the CDR3 is TGTGCCAGCAGTCCCCGGGACCTTCTTAACTATGGCTACACCTTC. It encodes CASSPRDLLNYGYTF.

Concerning this clonotype: The germline gene is not matched at one end of the junction; a read error may be the cause. The V call is TRBV7-7, the J call TRBJ2-1, with D perhaps matching TRBD1 or TRBD2 (6 bases each). The germline gives CDR1 SSHAT, CDR2 FNYEAQ (reference sequence). The CDR3 is 16 residues long. The CDR3 DNA reads TGTGCTAGCAGCTTAGACCGGGGGACATCTTACAATGAGCAGTTCTTC. Residues: CASSLDRGTSYNEQFF.

This clonotype appeared many times. This chain joins TRBV7-8 and TRBJ2-1; no firm D call. Trimming left V 1 base short and J 2 bases short, with 9 bases between. Per germline, CDR1 SGHVS and CDR2 FQNEAQ. This CDR3 comprises 15 residues. DNA for the CDR3: TGTGCCAGCAGCTTAGAGTACAGAGCCTACAATGAGCAGTTCTTC. Its protein product is CASSLEYRAYNEQFF.

V is TRBV13 and J is TRBJ2-7, with D unclear. CDR1 is PRHDT and CDR2 is FYEKMQ in the germline V gene (reference sequence). CDR3 length: 13 residues. V was clipped by 5 bases and J by 3 bases, with 11 bases between them. CDR3 DNA sequence: TGTGCCAGCAGCGGTGGCAGGCGCTACGAGCAGTACTTC. This sequence encodes CASSGGRRYEQYF.